The T cell receptor beta chain described here comes from a study of T cells in women clearing cervical HPV infection. On the study more broadly: Controls were women whose single incident HPV16 infection cleared within 12 months without precancer or cancer. Controls gave blood once infection was undetectable; cases at lesion identification. Cases' blood sampling followed lesion detection by median approximately 150 days (90 to 200). Points from the study as a whole: Repertoire richness, not evenness, was significantly elevated in CIN3+ cases versus controls.

On this clone: What it binds is unknown. The CDR3 is cut off 3 residues early in the read; its end comes from the germline J gene.

The J segment lost 7 bases and the V segment lost 4 bases, leaving 7 bases of the junction unmatched. Germline values: CDR1 SGHDT, CDR2 YYEEEE. The CDR3 loop spans 15 amino acids. Using immunoSEQ multiplex PCR, the repertoire was profiled, and TCRdb retains in-frame clones only, with some absent. The clone table shows 36,000 or so clones, with the ten largest holding about 1.5%. This TCR was recovered from a woman aged 18 to 75 with a cervical HPV16 infection that either progressed to CIN3+ or cleared (not recorded which). The sequenced sample consisted of blood buffy coat. The chain has TRBV5-6 and TRBJ2-1, with 11 bases aligning to TRBD2. CDR3: CASSRGLAVLNEQFF. CDR3 DNA, as far as it was read: TGTGCCAGCAGCCGGGGACTAGCGGTCTTAAATGAG.